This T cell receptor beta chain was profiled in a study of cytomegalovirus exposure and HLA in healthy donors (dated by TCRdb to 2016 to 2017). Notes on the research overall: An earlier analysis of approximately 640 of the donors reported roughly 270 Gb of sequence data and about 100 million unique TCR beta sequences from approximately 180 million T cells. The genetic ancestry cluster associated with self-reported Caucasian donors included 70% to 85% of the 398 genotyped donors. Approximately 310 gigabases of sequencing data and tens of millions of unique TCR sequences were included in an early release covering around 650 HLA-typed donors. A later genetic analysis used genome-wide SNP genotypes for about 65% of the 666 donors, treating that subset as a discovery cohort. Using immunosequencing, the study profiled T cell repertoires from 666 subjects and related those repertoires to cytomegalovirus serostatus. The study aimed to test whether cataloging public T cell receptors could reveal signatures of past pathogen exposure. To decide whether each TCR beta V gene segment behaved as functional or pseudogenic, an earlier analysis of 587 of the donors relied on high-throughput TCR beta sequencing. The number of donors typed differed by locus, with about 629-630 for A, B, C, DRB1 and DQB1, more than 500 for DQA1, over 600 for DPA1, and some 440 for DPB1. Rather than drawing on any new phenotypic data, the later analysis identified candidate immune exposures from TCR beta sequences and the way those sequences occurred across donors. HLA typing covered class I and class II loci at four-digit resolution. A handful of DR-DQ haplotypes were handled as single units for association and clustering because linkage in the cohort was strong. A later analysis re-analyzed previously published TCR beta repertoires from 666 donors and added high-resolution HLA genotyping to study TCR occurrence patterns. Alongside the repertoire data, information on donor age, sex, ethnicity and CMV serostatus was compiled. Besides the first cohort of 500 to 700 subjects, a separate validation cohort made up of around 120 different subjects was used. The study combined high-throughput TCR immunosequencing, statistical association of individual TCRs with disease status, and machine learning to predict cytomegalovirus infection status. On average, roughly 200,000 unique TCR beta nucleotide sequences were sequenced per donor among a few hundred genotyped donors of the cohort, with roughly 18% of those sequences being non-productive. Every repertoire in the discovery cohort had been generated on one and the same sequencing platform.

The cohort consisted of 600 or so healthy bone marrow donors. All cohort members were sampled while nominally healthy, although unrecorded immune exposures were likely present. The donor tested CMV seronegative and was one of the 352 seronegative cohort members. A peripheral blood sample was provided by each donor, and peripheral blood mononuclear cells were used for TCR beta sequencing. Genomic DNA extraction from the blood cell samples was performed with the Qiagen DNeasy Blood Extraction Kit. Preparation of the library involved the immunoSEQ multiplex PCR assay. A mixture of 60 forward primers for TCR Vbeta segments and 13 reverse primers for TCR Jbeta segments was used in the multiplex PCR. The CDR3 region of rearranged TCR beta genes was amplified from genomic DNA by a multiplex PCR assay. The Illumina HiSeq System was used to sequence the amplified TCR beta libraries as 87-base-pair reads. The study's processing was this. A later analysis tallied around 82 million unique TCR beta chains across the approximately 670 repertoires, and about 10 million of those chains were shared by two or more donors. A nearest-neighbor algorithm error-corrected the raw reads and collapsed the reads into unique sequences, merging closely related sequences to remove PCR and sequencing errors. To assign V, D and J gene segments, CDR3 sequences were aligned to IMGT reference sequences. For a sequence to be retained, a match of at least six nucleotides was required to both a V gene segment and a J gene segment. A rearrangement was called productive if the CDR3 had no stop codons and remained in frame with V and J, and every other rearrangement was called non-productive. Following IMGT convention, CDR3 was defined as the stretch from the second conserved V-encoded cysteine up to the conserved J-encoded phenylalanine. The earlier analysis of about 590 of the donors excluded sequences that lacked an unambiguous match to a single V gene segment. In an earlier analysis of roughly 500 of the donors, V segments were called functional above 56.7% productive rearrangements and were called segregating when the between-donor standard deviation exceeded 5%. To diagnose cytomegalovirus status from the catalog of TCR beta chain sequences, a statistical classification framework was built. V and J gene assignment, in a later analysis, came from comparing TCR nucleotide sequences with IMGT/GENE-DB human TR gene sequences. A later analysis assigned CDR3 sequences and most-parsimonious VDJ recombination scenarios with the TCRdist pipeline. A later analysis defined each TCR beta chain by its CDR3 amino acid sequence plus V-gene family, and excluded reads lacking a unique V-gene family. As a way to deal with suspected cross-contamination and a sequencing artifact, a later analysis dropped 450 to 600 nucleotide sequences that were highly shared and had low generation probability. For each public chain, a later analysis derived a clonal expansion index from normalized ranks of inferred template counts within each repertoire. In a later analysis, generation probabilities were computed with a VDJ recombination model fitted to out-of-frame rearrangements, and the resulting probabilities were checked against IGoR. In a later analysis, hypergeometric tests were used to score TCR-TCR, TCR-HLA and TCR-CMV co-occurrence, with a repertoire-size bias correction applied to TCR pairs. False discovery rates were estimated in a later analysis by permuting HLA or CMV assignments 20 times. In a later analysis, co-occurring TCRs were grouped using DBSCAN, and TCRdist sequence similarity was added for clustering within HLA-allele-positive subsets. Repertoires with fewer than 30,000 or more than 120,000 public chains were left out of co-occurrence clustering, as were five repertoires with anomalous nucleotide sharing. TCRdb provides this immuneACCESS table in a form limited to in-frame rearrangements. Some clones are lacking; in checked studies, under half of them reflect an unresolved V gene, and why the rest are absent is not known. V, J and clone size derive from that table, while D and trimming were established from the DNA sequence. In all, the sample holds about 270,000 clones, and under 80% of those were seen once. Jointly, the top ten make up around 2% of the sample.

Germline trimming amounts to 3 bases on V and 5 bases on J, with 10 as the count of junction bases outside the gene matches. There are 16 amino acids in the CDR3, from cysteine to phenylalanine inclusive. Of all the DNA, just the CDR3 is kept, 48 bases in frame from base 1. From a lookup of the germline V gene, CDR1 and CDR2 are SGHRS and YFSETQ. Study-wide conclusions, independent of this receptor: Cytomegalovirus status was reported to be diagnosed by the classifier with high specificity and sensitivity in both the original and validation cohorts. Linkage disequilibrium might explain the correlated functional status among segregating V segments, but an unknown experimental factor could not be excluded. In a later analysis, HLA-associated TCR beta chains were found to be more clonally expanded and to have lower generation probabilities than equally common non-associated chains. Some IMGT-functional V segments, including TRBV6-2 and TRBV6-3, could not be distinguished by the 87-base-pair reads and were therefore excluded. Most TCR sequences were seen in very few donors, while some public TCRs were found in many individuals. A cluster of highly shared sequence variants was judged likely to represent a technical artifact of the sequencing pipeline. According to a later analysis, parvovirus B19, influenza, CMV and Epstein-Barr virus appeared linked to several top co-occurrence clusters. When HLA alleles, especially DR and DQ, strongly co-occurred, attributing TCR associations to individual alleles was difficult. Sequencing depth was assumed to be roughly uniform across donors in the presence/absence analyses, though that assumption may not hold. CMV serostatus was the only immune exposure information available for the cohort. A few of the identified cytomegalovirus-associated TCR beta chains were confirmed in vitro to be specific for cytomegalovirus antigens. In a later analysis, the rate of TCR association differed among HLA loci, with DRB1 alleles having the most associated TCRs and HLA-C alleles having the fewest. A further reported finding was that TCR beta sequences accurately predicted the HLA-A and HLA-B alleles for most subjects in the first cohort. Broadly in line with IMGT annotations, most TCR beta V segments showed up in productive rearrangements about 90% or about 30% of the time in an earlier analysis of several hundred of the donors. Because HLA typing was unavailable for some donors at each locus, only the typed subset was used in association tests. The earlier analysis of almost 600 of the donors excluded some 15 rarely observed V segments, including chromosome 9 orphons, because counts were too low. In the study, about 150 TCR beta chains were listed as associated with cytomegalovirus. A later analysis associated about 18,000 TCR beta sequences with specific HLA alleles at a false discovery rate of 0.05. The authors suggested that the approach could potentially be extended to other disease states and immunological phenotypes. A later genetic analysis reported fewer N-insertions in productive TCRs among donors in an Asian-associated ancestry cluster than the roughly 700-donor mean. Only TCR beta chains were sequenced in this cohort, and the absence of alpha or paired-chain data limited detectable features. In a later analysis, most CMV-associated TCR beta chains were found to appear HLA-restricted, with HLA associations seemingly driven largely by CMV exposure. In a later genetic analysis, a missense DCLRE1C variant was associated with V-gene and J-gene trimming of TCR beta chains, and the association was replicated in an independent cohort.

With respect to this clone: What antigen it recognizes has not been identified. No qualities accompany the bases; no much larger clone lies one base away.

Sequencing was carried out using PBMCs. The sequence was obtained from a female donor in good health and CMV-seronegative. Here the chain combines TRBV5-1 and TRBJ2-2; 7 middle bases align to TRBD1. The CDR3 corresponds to CASSSTGYISTGELFF. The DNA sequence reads TGCGCCAGCAGCTCGACAGGGTACATTAGTACCGGGGAGCTGTTTTTT.